Listed below are T cell receptor beta chains from one sample, sequenced in a study of blood T cell repertoires in COVID-19. The data were produced by immunoSEQ multiplex PCR, yet TCRdb's version contains in-frame clones alone and is incomplete. The sample lists some 150,000 clones, 78% occurring once. Sequencing was performed on peripheral blood. The receptors were gathered from an elderly man with acute or convalescent COVID-19. Each CDR3 is given with its conserved first and last residue. D genes are given only for firm matches. Rows may omit the clone size; those that give it use once, few, many or a size class.

TGTGCCAGCTCACCGAGACAGGGGGAAGGAGAAAAACTGTTTTTT,CASSPRQGEGEKLFF,TRBJ1-4,-,TRBD1,TRBV18,15
TGTGCCAGCTCACCAGCCGGGGAGGCGAACTATGGCTACACCTTC,CASSPAGEANYGYTF,TRBJ1-2,-,-,TRBV18,15
TGTGCCAGCAGTTTGGGACAGGGGTATCAGCCCCAGCATTTT,CASSLGQGYQPQHF,TRBJ1-5,-,TRBD1,TRBV28,14
TGCGCCAGCAGCTTCGGACAGGGTTCAGATACGCAGTATTTT,CASSFGQGSDTQYF,TRBJ2-3,-,TRBD1,TRBV5-1,14
TGTGCCAGCAGTCCCGACAGGGGCGGGGAGCTGTTTTTT,CASSPDRGGELFF,TRBJ2-2,few,TRBD1,TRBV6-4,13
TGTGCCAGCAGCTTAATGCCTAGCGGCAGCACAGATACGCAGTATTTT,CASSLMPSGSTDTQYF,TRBJ2-3,-,TRBD2,TRBV7-3,16
TGTGCCAGCAGCCAAGGGCGGGGATTAGCCTATGGCTACACCTTC,CASSQGRGLAYGYTF,TRBJ1-2,-,-,TRBV7-8,15
TGTGCCAGCAGCCTTGGGGGGACCGGGGAGCTGTTTTTT,CASSLGGTGELFF,TRBJ2-2,once,-,TRBV7-9,13
TGTGCCAGCAGCCAAGTGGGTGGAGGGACTGAAGCTTTCTTT,CASSQVGGGTEAFF,TRBJ1-1,-,-,TRBV3-1/TRBV3-2,14
TGTGCCAGTAGTGACAGCAATTCACCCCTCCACTTT,CASSDSNSPLHF,TRBJ1-6,-,-,TRBV19,12
TGTGCCAGCAGCCAAGATTTGGTCAGTACCTACAATGAGCAGTTCTTC,CASSQDLVSTYNEQFF,TRBJ2-1,-,-,TRBV3-1/TRBV3-2,16
TGTGCCAGCAGTGAAGCCGGGACAGGGTTCAATCAGCCCCAGCATTTT,CASSEAGTGFNQPQHF,TRBJ1-5,-,TRBD1,TRBV6-1,16
TGTGCCAGTAGTCCGGCAGGGACTAGCGGGGGTAGCTCCTACAATGAGCAGTTCTTC,CASSPAGTSGGSSYNEQFF,TRBJ2-1,once,TRBD2,TRBV19,19
TGCAGTGCTAGTATAGGGACAGGCAATCGGCCCCAGCATTTT,CSASIGTGNRPQHF,TRBJ1-5,once,TRBD1,TRBV20-1,14
TGTGCCAGCAGCCAAGATCGCGGGAATGGCTACACCTTC,CASSQDRGNGYTF,TRBJ1-2,-,-,TRBV3-1/TRBV3-2,13
TGCGCCAGCAGCTCGCGTGGTCAGGGATCTGACACTGAAGCTTTCTTT,CASSSRGQGSDTEAFF,TRBJ1-1,-,-,TRBV5-1,16
TGTGCCACCGGACAGGGGAACTATGGCTACACCTTC,CATGQGNYGYTF,TRBJ1-2,-,TRBD1,TRBV6-5,12
TGTGCCTGGAGTGTACAACGACCGTGGGGGGATAGCTACACCTTC,CAWSVQRPWGDSYTF,TRBJ1-2,-,-,TRBV30,15
TGTGCCATCAGTGCTGGGGGGAGGGACACTGAAGCTTTCTTT,CAISAGGRDTEAFF,TRBJ1-1,-,-,TRBV10-3,14
TGTGCCAGTAGTGATGTCTTCTCAGGAGGGGAGCTGTTTTTT,CASSDVFSGGELFF,TRBJ2-2,-,-,TRBV19,14
TGCGCCAGCAGCTTAGGACAGGGCGAACCCCAGCATTTT,CASSLGQGEPQHF,TRBJ1-5,few,TRBD1,TRBV5-1,13
TGCGCCAGCAGCTCGCGGACAGGGGGAGCTTACGAGCAGTACTTC,CASSSRTGGAYEQYF,TRBJ2-7,many,TRBD1,TRBV5-1,15
TGCGCCAGTGCTCGGGGGGAATACAATGAGCAGTTCTTC,CASARGEYNEQFF,TRBJ2-1,-,TRBD2,TRBV5-1,13
TGTGCCAGCAGAAGGACAGGGGGACACTACGAGCAGTACTTC,CASRRTGGHYEQYF,TRBJ2-7,once,TRBD1,TRBV6-5,14
TGTGCCAGCAGCAACAGACAGGGTCAGCCCCAGCATTTT,CASSNRQGQPQHF,TRBJ1-5,-,TRBD1,TRBV6-5,13
TGTGCCAGCAGCTACGACAGGGGAGGGGAGCTGTTTTTT,CASSYDRGGELFF,TRBJ2-2,-,TRBD1,TRBV7-8,13
TGCGCCAGCAGCCAGGGGACAGGACGAAGCACAGATACGCAGTATTTT,CASSQGTGRSTDTQYF,TRBJ2-3,-,TRBD1,TRBV5-1,16
TGTGCCAGCAGCCCGGTTGGTCAGCCCCAGCATTTT,CASSPVGQPQHF,TRBJ1-5,-,-,TRBV7-2,12
TGTGCCAGTAGATCTAGCGGCCGCCATCCGGGTGGCTACACCTTC,CASRSSGRHPGGYTF,TRBJ1-2,many,-,TRBV19,15
TGTGCCAGCTCCGCGTCGGACACCACAGATACGCAGTATTTT,CASSASDTTDTQYF,TRBJ2-3,-,-,TRBV18,14
TGTGCCACCAGCAGAGCTTGGACTAGCGGGGGCAGCTCCTACAATGAGCAGTTCTTC,CATSRAWTSGGSSYNEQFF,TRBJ2-1,-,TRBD2,TRBV15,19
TGTGCCAGCAGTCCGACAAGCACCGGGGAGCTGTTTTTT,CASSPTSTGELFF,TRBJ2-2,-,-,TRBV28,13
TGTGCCAGCAGTGTCGAAGCCTACACTGAAGCTTTCTTT,CASSVEAYTEAFF,TRBJ1-1,-,-,TRBV2,13
TGTGCCAGCAGTTCGGGACAACCGCGTGGGGAGCAGTACTTC,CASSSGQPRGEQYF,TRBJ2-7,-,-,TRBV11-2,14
TGTGCCAGCAGTTCCGGGACTAGCGGGGGGGATAGAGATACGCAGTATTTT,CASSSGTSGGDRDTQYF,TRBJ2-3,-,TRBD2,TRBV28,17
TGTGCCAGCAGTCTCAGCCCCCCGGGACTAGCGGGAGGGACTGAGCAGTTCTTC,CASSLSPPGLAGGTEQFF,TRBJ2-1,-,TRBD2,TRBV6-6,18
TGTGCCAGCAGCTTCCAGGATAGGGAGACCCAGTACTTC,CASSFQDRETQYF,TRBJ2-5,-,-,TRBV7-9,13
TGTGCCAGCAGCTCAACAGGGGCGAACACCGGGGAGCTGTTTTTT,CASSSTGANTGELFF,TRBJ2-2,-,TRBD1,TRBV11-3,15
TGTGCCAGCAGCTTGGGAGACGGAGACTACGAGCAGTACTTC,CASSLGDGDYEQYF,TRBJ2-7,-,-,TRBV5-6,14
TGCAGCGTTGCCGCACAGGGCAACACTGAAGCTTTCTTT,CSVAAQGNTEAFF,TRBJ1-1,-,-,TRBV29-1,13
TGTGCCAGCAGTTATGGGGCCGCCGGGGAGCTGTTTTTT,CASSYGAAGELFF,TRBJ2-2,few,-,TRBV28,13
TGTGCCAGCAGCCGACAGGCCTATGGCTACACCTTC,CASSRQAYGYTF,TRBJ1-2,-,-,TRBV11-3,12
TGTGCCAGCAGTGAACAGGGAGGCTCCTACGAGCAGTACTTC,CASSEQGGSYEQYF,TRBJ2-7,-,-,TRBV2,14
TGTGCCAGCAGCTCCTCCGTAGATACGCAGTATTTT,CASSSSVDTQYF,TRBJ2-3,-,-,TRBV7-9,12
TGTGCCAGCAGCAATCAGGGGCGCTGGGTAGGAAACACCATATATTTT,CASSNQGRWVGNTIYF,TRBJ1-3,-,-,TRBV21-1,16
TGTGCCAGCGCCGGGGGTTCCTCCTACAATGAGCAGTTCTTC,CASAGGSSYNEQFF,TRBJ2-1,-,-,TRBV7-9,14
TGTGCCATCAGTGGGGGGACAAATGAGCAGTTCTTC,CAISGGTNEQFF,TRBJ2-1,-,-,TRBV10-3,12
TGTGCCAGTAGTATACAGGGTTTTCAGCCCCAGCATTTT,CASSIQGFQPQHF,TRBJ1-5,few,-,TRBV19,13
TGTGCCAGCAGTCAGGACAGGGACGGCTATGGCTACACCTTC,CASSQDRDGYGYTF,TRBJ1-2,-,TRBD1,TRBV6-5,14